The clone carrying this T cell receptor (beta chain) was recorded many times. Antigen unknown. RNA-based 3' RACE libraries used unique molecular identifiers. One entry per CDR3 protein, called by TCRdb with MiXCR from the 3' RACE reads. The sample yields more than 85,000 distinct CDR3 sequences, less than 7% seen once. Treatment reported: PENTA 11 planned treatment interruption arm or continuous ART arm. The sample comes from a study of HIV-infected children after antiretroviral therapy interruption. Study outcomes and limitations: By the end of treatment interruption, naive CD4+ clonality (Gini) increased.

Germline-derived CDR1 and CDR2 are SGHTA and FQGNSA. Trimming removed 5 bases from V and 4 bases from J; junction bases left unmatched: 11. The CDR3 runs 15 residues. The sequence was collected from a pool of human donors with HIV. The sample consisted of CD45RA+ CD4+ T cells from PBMCs, pooled from several time points, taken from a donor given antiretroviral therapy, either interrupted or continuous. Described subset: naive CD4+ CD45RA+ CD45RO- T cells. This chain joins TRBV7-2 and TRBJ2-7; 7 nucleotides match TRBD1. Here the CDR3 reads CASSPPGGSSYEQYF. Written as DNA, the CDR3 is TGTGCCAGCAGCCCCCCAGGGGGTTCGTCGTACGAGCAGTACTTC.